The 10 T cell receptor beta chains below were found in one sample sequenced in a study of post-analysis software for immune sequencing data. TCR beta cDNA libraries had unique molecular identifiers. TCRdb reanalysed the PCR reads using MiXCR and keeps one entry per CDR3 protein. The sample holds a few hundred thousand distinct CDR3 sequences, around 36% seen once. These TCRs are of unknown antigen specificity. Points from the study as a whole: Five or six TRBV segments were more frequent in patients than controls; TRBV5-6, TRBV5-1 and TRBV20-1 belonged to this group.

Sequencing was carried out using blood. Receptors were obtained from a girl aged 2-17 years with multiple sclerosis.

The rearrangement links TRBV5-1 to TRBJ1-2; D perhaps matches TRBD1 (5 bases). Deletions cut 7 bases from V and 2 bases from J, with 18 bases between. Germline lookup yields CDR1 SGHRS and CDR2 YFSETQ. This CDR3 is 15 amino acids long. The CDR3, as DNA: TGCGCCAGCCGATGGCAGGGATCCACAAACTATGGCTACACCTTC. Protein sequence: CASRWQGSTNYGYTF.

This clonotype was found a few times. This sequence joins TRBV7-9 and TRBJ1-2; no reliable D call. The CDR3 consists of 14 residues. V was clipped by 2 bases and J by 7 bases, with 14 bases between them. Per germline, CDR1 SEHNR and CDR2 FQNEAQ (reference sequence). The CDR3 loop is CASSLSNAVGGYTF. The CDR3 coding sequence is TGTGCCAGCAGCTTATCGAACGCTGTGGGTGGCTACACCTTC.

This clonotype has a handful of counts. The chain combines TRBV29-1 with TRBJ2-1; D assignment may be TRBD1 or TRBD2 (5 bases each). The V and J ends lost 7 bases and 9 bases respectively, with 16 bases between them. Germline CDR1 is SQVTM and CDR2 is ANQGSEA. This CDR3 is built from 12 residues. CDR3 coding DNA: TGCAGCGGAGGGACCCTGTTGGGTGAGCAGTTCTTC. Translating gives CSGGTLLGEQFF.

This clonotype was detected a few times. The chain carries TRBV27 and TRBJ2-1; unclear D gene. The ends were cut back, 7 bases at V and 3 bases at J, with 10 bases in the middle. Per germline, CDR1 MNHEY and CDR2 SMNVEV (reference sequence). This CDR3 is built from 13 residues. The chain's CDR3 is CASNGGYYNEQFF. The CDR3 DNA sequence: TGTGCCAGCAACGGTGGGTACTACAATGAGCAGTTCTTC.

The chain has TRBV29-1 and TRBJ2-7; D assignment may be TRBD1 or TRBD2 (5 bases each). This CDR3 is 13 amino acids long. Germline V lookup: CDR1 SQVTM, CDR2 ANQGSEA. Trimming removed 4 bases from V and 0 bases from J, with 10 bases in between. CDR3 coding DNA: TGCAGCGTTGGGGGACGGGCCTCCTACGAGCAGTACTTC. Translation gives CSVGGRASYEQYF.

The chain carries TRBV5-1 and TRBJ2-3, with D possibly being TRBD1 (6 bases). Germline CDR1 is SGHRS and CDR2 is YFSETQ. V was cut by 1 base and J by 1 base, with 13 bases left in between. CDR3 length: 16 amino acids. The CDR3 sequence is CASSLPRGFGTDTQYF. DNA for the CDR3: TGCGCCAGCAGCTTGCCCAGGGGCTTCGGCACAGATACGCAGTATTTT.

This clonotype was seen at least ten times. The chain has TRBV10-3 and TRBJ2-3, with D possibly being TRBD2 (6 bases). V dropped 0 bases and J dropped 4 bases, with 11 bases sitting between them. The CDR3 sequence is 15 residues long. Germline CDR1 is ENHRY and CDR2 is SYGVKD. CDR3 region: CAISESRGRSDTQYF. CDR3 coding DNA: TGTGCCATCAGTGAGTCCCGGGGGAGATCAGATACGCAGTATTTT.

CDR3 nucleotides: TGCGCCAGCAGCCCTAGCGGGGGGGTCTACGAGCAGTACTTC. Protein sequence: CASSPSGGVYEQYF. The rearrangement joins TRBV10-2 to TRBJ2-7; 12 bases are a match to TRBD2. The germline V gene has CDR1 WSHSY and CDR2 SAAADI. The J segment lost 3 bases and the V segment lost 6 bases, leaving 3 bases of the junction unmatched. The CDR3 loop spans 14 amino acids.

This clonotype was counted between two and nine times. The chain couples TRBV7-9 to TRBJ2-3, with D perhaps assigned TRBD1 or TRBD2 (6 bases each). CDR1 and CDR2 (germline): SEHNR, FQNEAQ (reference sequence). Trimming stripped 5 bases from V and 2 bases from J, with 20 bases between. The CDR3 runs 17 residues. The chain's CDR3 is CASSPFHGGPNTDTQYF. DNA for the CDR3: TGTGCCAGCAGCCCATTCCATGGGGGGCCCAACACAGATACGCAGTATTTT.

The chain couples TRBV25-1 to TRBJ1-2; possible D gene TRBD1, 5 bases. Germline CDR1 is MGHDK and CDR2 is SYGVNS. This CDR3 contains 13 residues. Deletions cut 6 bases from V and 8 bases from J, with 16 bases between. The CDR3 nucleotides are TGTGCCAGCAGAGCTCCCGGGACCCTGGGCTACACCTTC. Protein: CASRAPGTLGYTF.